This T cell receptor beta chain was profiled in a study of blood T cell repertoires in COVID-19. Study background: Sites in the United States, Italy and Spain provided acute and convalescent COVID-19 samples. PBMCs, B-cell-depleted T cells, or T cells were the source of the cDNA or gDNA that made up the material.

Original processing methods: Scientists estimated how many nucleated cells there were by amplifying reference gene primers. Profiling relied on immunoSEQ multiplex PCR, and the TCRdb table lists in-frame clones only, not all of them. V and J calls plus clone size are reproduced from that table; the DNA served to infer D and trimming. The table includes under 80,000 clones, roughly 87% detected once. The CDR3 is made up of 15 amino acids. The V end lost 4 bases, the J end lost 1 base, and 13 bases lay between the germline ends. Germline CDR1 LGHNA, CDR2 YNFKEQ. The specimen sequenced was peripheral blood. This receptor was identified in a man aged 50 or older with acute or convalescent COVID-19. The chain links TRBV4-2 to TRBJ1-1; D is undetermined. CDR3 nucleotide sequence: TGTGCCAGCAGCCGAAGCGGGGAACCGAACACTGAAGCTTTCTTT. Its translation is CASSRSGEPNTEAFF.